The 29 T cell receptor beta chains in this list originate from one sample, sequenced in a study of vaccination and CD4 T cells after COVID-19. No antigen has been identified for these receptors. Sample time point: late sampling 161 to 241 days after vaccination in a few convalescent patients. The treatment here: approximately 11-day PBMC culture with coronavirus spike peptide pools or control peptides (ViraFEST assay). The assay that was used to sequence DNA from cultured CD4+ T cells was the Oncomine TCR Beta short-read assay. TCRdb recomputed calls from the PCR reads with MiXCR, one row per CDR3 protein. The sample includes 20,000 to 25,000 distinct CDR3 sequences, roughly 33% of them seen just once. The material was CD4+ T cells from blood, cultured in vitro, obtained about 7 months after SARS-CoV-2 vaccination. The receptors were sampled from a human donor who had recovered from COVID-19.

A note on this clonotype: Germline is not matched at one junction end, which may reflect a read error. This chain joins TRBV10-3 and TRBJ1-1, with D possibly matching TRBD1 (6 bases). The germline gives CDR1 ENHRY, CDR2 SYGVKD. The CDR3 has 14 amino acids. The CDR3 nucleotides are TGTGCCAGCAGTGGCCAAGGGGGTGGAACTGAAGCTTTCTTT. Amino acid sequence: CASSGQGGGTEAFF.

The chain carries TRBV7-2 and TRBJ2-7; D is unresolved. CDR1 and CDR2 (germline): SGHTA, FQGNSA. The CDR3 contains 12 residues. Trimming removed 2 bases from V and 3 bases from J, with 5 bases in between. The CDR3 DNA sequence: TGTGCCAGCAGCTTAAACAGCTACGAGCAGTACTTC. Its protein is CASSLNSYEQYF. Variable domain in full (rest from reference TRBV7-2 and TRBJ2-7): GAGVSQSPSNKVTEKGKDVELRCDPISGHTALYWYRQSLGQGLEFLIYFQGNSAPDKSGLPSDRFSAERTGGSVSTLTIQRTQQEDSAVYLCASSLNSYEQYFGPGTRLTVT.

Sample share makes this clonotype medium-sized. The V and J genes are TRBV20-1 and TRBJ2-1, with 8 bases fitting TRBD2. The CDR3 totals 17 residues. V shed 1 base, J shed 8 bases, and the junction held 16 bases outside the gene matches. Germline V gene sequence: CDR1 DFQATT, CDR2 SNEGSKA (reference sequence). In DNA form, the CDR3 reads TGCAGTGCTAGAGTAGGCCTAGCGGGTTCCTCGCGCGATGAGCAGTTCTTC. Residues: CSARVGLAGSSRDEQFF.

This chain links TRBV20-1 with TRBJ2-7; D might be TRBD2 (6 bases). Germline assignment: CDR1 DFQATT and CDR2 SNEGSKA (reference sequence). This CDR3 spans 15 amino acids. Trimming left V 2 bases short and J 1 base short, with 15 bases between. The CDR3 region is CSARPGRSESYEQYF. The CDR3 coding sequence is TGCAGTGCTAGACCGGGGAGGAGTGAGTCCTACGAGCAGTACTTC.

This clonotype was picked up a small number of times. V and J are TRBV28 and TRBJ2-7; no clear D. There are 15 residues in the CDR3. Trimming stripped 2 bases from V and 4 bases from J, with 15 bases between. Germline V gene sequence: CDR1 MDHEN, CDR2 SYDVKM. CDR3 nucleotide sequence: TGTGCCAGCAGTTTAGTGTCGGCGACGCGGTACGAGCAGTACTTC. Its protein is CASSLVSATRYEQYF.

The chain employs TRBV28 and TRBJ2-1; TRBD1 matches 10 bases. CDR3 length: 15 amino acids. The V gene end was trimmed by 2 bases and the J gene end by 6 bases; junction bases not matched to a gene: 4. The germline CDR1 and CDR2 sequences are MDHEN and SYDVKM. The CDR3 sequence is CASSLGGQGSNEQFF. The CDR3 DNA follows: TGTGCCAGCAGTTTAGGGGGACAGGGGAGCAATGAGCAGTTCTTC. Together with reference TRBV28 and TRBJ2-1, the CDR3 gives the full variable domain: DVKVTQSSRYLVKRTGEKVFLECVQDMDHENMFWYRQDPGLGLRLIYFSYDVKMKEKGDIPEGYSVSREKKERFSLILESASTNQTSMYLCASSLGGQGSNEQFFGPGTRLTVL.

The CDR3 DNA reads as TGTGCCACCAGTGTGGGCCCTCCCGGGGAGCTGTTTTTT. It codes for CATSVGPPGELFF. The V call is TRBV24-1, the J call TRBJ2-2; no clear D. Trimming pared 5 bases from V and 6 bases from J, leaving 9 bases between. Germline-derived CDR1 and CDR2 are KGHDR and SFDVKD. The CDR3 covers 13 residues.

The CDR3 is CSVAPAGGQGEQFF. CDR3 in DNA: TGCAGCGTTGCCCCAGCGGGAGGTCAGGGTGAGCAGTTCTTC. The chain joins TRBV29-1 to TRBJ2-1, with 9 nucleotides matching TRBD2. CDR1 is SQVTM, CDR2 ANQGSEA, per germline. The CDR3 extends over 14 amino acids. V trimming: 4 bases; J trimming: 9 bases; junction bases outside the gene matches: 10.

This chain uses TRBV7-2 with TRBJ2-3, with D possibly being TRBD1 (5 bases). V was shortened by 4 bases and J by 4 bases, with 18 bases between the two germline ends. Per germline, CDR1 SGHTA and CDR2 FQGNSA. This CDR3 has 16 residues. CDR3 DNA: TGTGCCAGCAGCTCTATGACAGCCGCCATGGCAGATACGCAGTATTTT. Translation gives CASSSMTAAMADTQYF.

This clonotype has more than one count but fewer than ten. The chain has TRBV20-1 and TRBJ1-2; D remains unclear. V lost 3 bases to trimming and J lost 2 bases, with 16 bases between them. Germline assignment: CDR1 DFQATT and CDR2 SNEGSKA (reference sequence). This CDR3 comprises 15 residues. The CDR3 DNA follows: TGCAGTGCTAGTTCCCATGTGGGAGGGAACTATGGCTACACCTTC. The encoded protein is CSASSHVGGNYGYTF.

This clonotype was detected only a few times. V gene TRBV6-1 combines with J gene TRBJ2-7, with D maybe TRBD1 (5 bases). Trimming took off 6 bases at V and 3 bases at J, with 12 bases between the two ends. Per the germline V gene, CDR1 is MNHNS and CDR2 is SASEGT. The CDR3 runs 13 residues. CDR3 coding DNA: TGTGCCAGCAGACCGACAGCCGACTACGAGCAGTACTTC. Its translation: CASRPTADYEQYF.

This chain connects TRBV28 to TRBJ1-5; the D is unclear. The CDR3 has 16 amino acids. The germline CDR1 and CDR2 sequences are MDHEN and SYDVKM. The V and J ends lost 6 bases and 1 base respectively, with 16 bases between them. CDR3 amino acids: CASSPLRAASNQPQHF. The CDR3 nucleotides are TGTGCCAGCAGCCCCCTTAGGGCAGCAAGCAATCAGCCCCAGCATTTT.

V usage is TRBV6-1 and J usage is TRBJ2-7; 10 bases are shared with TRBD1. The CDR3 runs to 16 residues. Germline values: CDR1 MNHNS, CDR2 SASEGT. V gave up 5 bases and J gave up 4 bases; unmatched junction bases: 11. In nucleotides, the CDR3 is TGTGCCAGCAGTCCAACGGACAGGGGGTTTTTATACGAGCAGTACTTC. It codes for CASSPTDRGFLYEQYF.

This chain connects TRBV6-1 to TRBJ1-2; TRBD1 agrees at 7 bases. CDR3 length: 14 amino acids. V lost 6 bases to trimming and J lost 4 bases; unmatched junction nucleotides: 8. CDR1 MNHNS and CDR2 SASEGT come from the germline V gene. CDR3 bases: TGTGCCAGCAGGACGCCGGGACAGCCCTATGGCTACACCTTC. This translates into CASRTPGQPYGYTF.

The table lists this clonotype with a few counts. V gene TRBV6-1 combines with J gene TRBJ2-3, with 9 bases aligning to TRBD1. V lost 6 bases, J lost 6 bases, and 13 bases stayed unmatched. CDR3 length equals 16 residues. In germline, CDR1 is MNHNS, CDR2 SASEGT. CDR3 sequence: CASRQTGQGVRDTQYF. Written as DNA, the CDR3 is TGTGCCAGCAGACAGACGGGACAGGGTGTCAGGGATACGCAGTATTTT.

This clonotype was found a few times. The chain uses TRBV6-2 or TRBV6-3 and TRBJ2-7, with D maybe TRBD2 (6 bases). The germline CDR1 and CDR2 sequences are MNHEY and SVGEGT. This CDR3 has 16 residues. V was trimmed by 3 bases and J by 4 bases, leaving 19 bases between them. The DNA for the CDR3 is TGTGCCAGCAGTTATCCGGGACTCACAACCGTATACGAGCAGTACTTC. This translates into CASSYPGLTTVYEQYF.

This clonotype was detected a few times. The rearrangement links TRBV6-1 to TRBJ2-3, with TRBD1 identical over 9 bases. Germline V gene data show CDR1 as MNHNS and CDR2 as SASEGT. This CDR3 is 14 amino acids long. V trimming: 6 bases; J trimming: 6 bases; junction bases outside the gene matches: 7. The CDR3 nucleotides are TGTGCCAGCAGAATAGGACAGGGGTGGGATACGCAGTATTTT. Amino acid sequence: CASRIGQGWDTQYF.

The chain recombines TRBV28 with TRBJ2-1; 16 nucleotides align to TRBD2. The germline CDR1 and CDR2 sequences are MDHEN and SYDVKM. V shed 2 bases, J shed 7 bases, and the junction held 8 bases outside the gene matches. This CDR3 comprises 18 residues. CDR3 sequence reads: CASSLTKGTSGRGNEQFF. The DNA for the CDR3 is TGTGCCAGCAGTTTAACTAAAGGGACTAGCGGGAGGGGAAATGAGCAGTTCTTC.

This chain uses TRBV20-1 with TRBJ2-2, with 12 bases identical to TRBD1. The CDR3 is 17 amino acids. CDR1 is DFQATT, CDR2 SNEGSKA, per germline (reference sequence). J lost 0 bases, V lost 6 bases, and 8 bases had no gene match. CDR3 in amino acids: CSAPLGTGGTNTGELFF. Written as DNA, the CDR3 is TGCAGTGCCCCCCTTGGGACAGGGGGCACGAACACCGGGGAGCTGTTTTTT.

The V and J genes are TRBV6-5 and TRBJ1-1, with 7 bases identical to TRBD1. With V trimmed by 0 bases and J by 1 base, 5 bases remained unmatched. CDR3 length: 16 residues. The germline gives CDR1 MNHEY, CDR2 SVGAGI. CDR3 protein: CASSYSKGAQNTEAFF. The CDR3 DNA follows: TGTGCCAGCAGTTACTCGAAGGGGGCCCAGAACACTGAAGCTTTCTTT.

A word on this clonotype: At one boundary the junction diverges from the germline segment, which might be a read error. The chain joins TRBV6-5 to TRBJ2-3; 8 positions match TRBD1. Germline CDR1 and CDR2: MNHEY and SVGAGI. CDR3 length: 14 amino acids. CDR3 loop: CVSSSRTGRDTQYF. The CDR3 bases are TGTGTCAGCAGTTCACGGACAGGGAGAGATACGCAGTATTTT.

The CDR3 here is CASSTLSAGELFF. The CDR3 region has the DNA TGTGCCAGTAGTACCCTTAGTGCCGGGGAGCTGTTTTTT. The chain recombines TRBV19 with TRBJ2-2; D is unclear. The germline V and J ends were trimmed by 4 bases and 6 bases, with 9 bases remaining between them. This CDR3 region has 13 residues. Germline values: CDR1 LNHDA, CDR2 SQIVND (reference sequence).

This clonotype was counted only a few times. The V gene is TRBV7-9, the J gene TRBJ2-1, with 9 bases that match TRBD2. V lost 6 bases to trimming and J lost 9 bases; unmatched junction nucleotides: 3. CDR1 is SEHNR, CDR2 FQNEAQ, per germline (reference sequence). The CDR3 is 12 amino acids. The chain's CDR3 is CASRAGLAEQFF. The DNA of the CDR3 is TGTGCCAGCAGAGCGGGACTAGCTGAGCAGTTCTTC.

The V gene is TRBV28, the J gene TRBJ1-2, with D perhaps matching TRBD1 (6 bases). The V gene lost 2 bases and the J gene lost 4 bases, with 11 bases spanning the gap. Germline loops: CDR1 MDHEN, CDR2 SYDVKM. The CDR3 sequence is 14 residues long. CDR3 amino acids: CASSLNRDIYGYTF. The DNA for the CDR3 is TGTGCCAGCAGTTTAAACAGGGATATCTATGGCTACACCTTC.

Ten or more counts support this clonotype. V usage is TRBV27 and J usage is TRBJ2-5; 8 nucleotides align to TRBD1. The CDR3 loop spans 14 amino acids. The germline gives CDR1 MNHEY, CDR2 SMNVEV (reference sequence). V trimming: 3 bases; J trimming: 2 bases; junction bases outside the gene matches: 2. CDR3 DNA sequence: TGTGCCAGCAGTTTCTGGGACAGGCAAGAGACCCAGTACTTC. Its translation: CASSFWDRQETQYF.

The chain has TRBV2 and TRBJ2-3, with D possibly matching TRBD1 (6 bases). The V gene lost 5 bases and the J gene lost 5 bases, with 8 bases spanning the gap. Germline CDR1 is SNHLY and CDR2 is FYNNEI. CDR3 length: 12 residues. As DNA, the CDR3 is TGTGCCAGCAGTATACAGGGAGATACGCAGTATTTT. Encoded protein: CASSIQGDTQYF.

The chain recombines TRBV7-9 with TRBJ2-3; D gene uncertain. V was shortened by 1 base and J by 4 bases, with 12 bases between the two germline ends. Germline-derived CDR1 and CDR2 are SEHNR and FQNEAQ (reference sequence). The CDR3 runs to 15 residues. For the CDR3, the DNA is TGTGCCAGCAGCTTAGGGTCTGGGCGCGCAGATACGCAGTATTTT. Protein: CASSLGSGRADTQYF.

J is TRBJ1-6 and V is TRBV20-1, with TRBD1 identical over 7 bases. The CDR3 has 14 amino acids. Germline trimming cut 0 bases from V and 10 bases from J; bases unmatched to any gene: 6. From germline, CDR1 is DFQATT and CDR2 SNEGSKA (reference sequence). The CDR3 loop is CSARDRQGYSPLHF. In DNA form, the CDR3 reads TGCAGTGCTAGAGATCGACAGGGATACTCACCCCTCCACTTT.

This clonotype is classed as medium-sized. The chain is built from TRBV20-1 and TRBJ2-1; D possibly matches TRBD1 or TRBD2 (5 bases each). The length of the CDR3 is 14 residues. CDR1 DFQATT and CDR2 SNEGSKA come from the germline V gene (reference sequence). V gave up 5 bases and J gave up 2 bases, with 13 bases separating them. The CDR3 here is CSAVRDPAYNEQFF. The CDR3 bases are TGCAGTGCTGTCCGGGACCCCGCCTACAATGAGCAGTTCTTC.